The clone carrying this T cell receptor beta chain was detected only once. This CDR3 is built from 12 residues. CDR1 is SGHTA, CDR2 FQGNSA, per germline. Between the trimmed V and J ends, which lost 4 bases and 1 base, there was a span of 4 bases. These data belong to a study of blood T cell repertoires in COVID-19. Study information: From the United States, Italy and Spain came samples of acute and convalescent COVID-19. PBMCs, B-cell-depleted T cells, or T cells were the source of the cDNA or gDNA that made up the material.

Under the authors' procedure: Reference gene primers were amplified, and this amplification served to estimate nucleated cell counts. Measured with immunoSEQ multiplex PCR; TCRdb has only the in-frame clones, and not every one. D and trimming were read from the DNA, whereas the V and J calls and clone size are those reported in that table. The sample includes around 99,000 clones, 70% to 80% seen only once; the top ten take 15% to 20%. The chain couples TRBV7-2 to TRBJ1-2, with no clear D. This TCR was sampled from a woman of 80 years or more with active or convalescent COVID-19. The sequenced sample consisted of peripheral blood. The CDR3 loop is CASSYNNYGYTF. For the CDR3, the DNA is TGTGCCAGCAGCTACAATAACTATGGCTACACCTTC.